These 20 T cell receptor beta chains were sequenced from one sample in a study of blood T cells in healthy people across ages. Primed by a sample-barcoded 5' primer and a J-beta primer mix, a second PCR proceeded for about 6 to 11 cycles. TCRdb ran MiXCR on the 5' RACE reads and lists one entry per CDR3 protein. The sample includes 870,000 or so distinct CDR3 sequences, 29% of them seen just once. Material: blood. Every receptor here comes from a woman aged 80 or over in good health.

There are a few counts of this clonotype. The gene calls are TRBV6-6 and TRBJ1-1; 9 bases fit TRBD1. With 11 bases clipped from V and 0 bases from J, the junction kept 4 bases outside the gene matches. Germline-derived CDR1 and CDR2 are MNHNY and SVGAGI (reference sequence). The CDR3 covers 13 residues. CDR3 residues: CAHGQGLNTEAFF. In DNA form, the CDR3 reads TGTGCCCACGGACAGGGGCTGAACACTGAAGCTTTCTTT.

The rearrangement links TRBV6-1 to TRBJ1-1; TRBD1 aligns across 8 bases. Unmatched junction bases numbered 8, after V lost 3 bases and J lost 5 bases. Germline V gives CDR1 MNHNS, CDR2 SASEGT. The CDR3 runs 15 residues. The CDR3 is CASSDVTGDPTEAFF. The CDR3, as DNA: TGTGCCAGCAGTGATGTGACAGGGGATCCGACTGAAGCTTTCTTT.

This clonotype came up many times. The V call is TRBV2, the J call TRBJ2-7; D is unresolved. This CDR3 is built from 14 residues. V dropped 7 bases and J dropped 7 bases, with 20 bases sitting between them. CDR1 and CDR2 (germline): SNHLY, FYNNEI. The CDR3 nucleotides read TGTGCCAGCACCGGACGGCTCATAGGGTATGAGCAGTACTTC. Its protein is CASTGRLIGYEQYF.

As concerns this clonotype: A much larger clonotype is one base distant, so this may be a read error. The DNA of the CDR3 is TGTGCCAGCAGCTTAGACTCTTCCGAGGCAGATACGCAGTATTTT. It encodes CASSLDSSEADTQYF. V gene TRBV7-9 combines with J gene TRBJ2-3; D call uncertain. The CDR3 is made up of 15 amino acids. CDR1 is SEHNR and CDR2 is FQNEAQ in the germline V gene (reference sequence). V lost 1 base to trimming and J lost 4 bases, with 12 bases between them.

This clonotype has more than one count but fewer than ten. A read error may explain this, as a much larger clone is one base away. The V gene is TRBV12-3 or TRBV12-4, the J gene TRBJ2-1, with D perhaps matching TRBD1 (6 bases). The J call may be faulty, since TRBJ2-7 better matches the DNA end. This CDR3 is 15 amino acids long. Here the CDR3 reads CASSLDRADDNEQYF. Here the CDR3 DNA reads TGTGCCAGCAGTTTAGACAGGGCGGACGACAATGAGCAGTACTTC.

Remarks on this clonotype: A junction end diverges from the germline sequence, so it may reflect a read error. The V call is TRBV7-9, the J call TRBJ1-4; tentatively, D is TRBD1 (6 bases). Germline assignment: CDR1 SEHNR and CDR2 FQNEAQ (reference sequence). The CDR3 runs to 14 residues. CDR3 coding DNA: TGTGTCAGCAGCTCCGGGACAAAGGATGAAAAACTGTTTTTT. Amino acid sequence: CVSSSGTKDEKLFF.

In its sample, this clonotype was seen many times. The rearrangement uses TRBV7-9 and TRBJ2-4, with 7 bases lining up with TRBD1. The CDR3 length is 15 residues. Germline CDR1 SEHNR, CDR2 FQNEAQ (reference sequence). V lost 5 bases and J lost 2; bases outside the gene matches: 6. The CDR3 is CASSPRTGTKNIQYF. DNA of the CDR3: TGTGCCAGCAGCCCACGGACAGGAACCAAAAACATTCAGTACTTC.

In this sample, this clonotype turned up a few times. V is TRBV3-1 and J is TRBJ1-3, with D unclear. CDR3 length: 17 amino acids. Germline values: CDR1 LGHDT, CDR2 YNNKEL (reference sequence). V was cut by 0 bases and J by 4 bases, with 16 bases left in between. This CDR3 is CASSQDWPQTEGNTIYF. The CDR3 coding sequence is TGTGCCAGCAGCCAAGATTGGCCACAAACTGAGGGAAACACCATATATTTT.

This sequence joins TRBV12-3 or TRBV12-4 and TRBJ2-2; 7 bases line up with TRBD2. This CDR3 has 15 amino acids. V shed 5 bases and J 4 bases; nucleotides not matched to a gene: 7. The CDR3 loop reads CASSPTSDGTGELFF. In DNA, the CDR3 is TGTGCCAGCAGTCCCACTAGCGACGGCACCGGGGAGCTGTTTTTT.

As for this clonotype: A much larger clone differs by one base, so this may be a read error. V gene TRBV3-1 combines with J gene TRBJ2-7, with 7 positions matching TRBD1. Near its end, the DNA agrees better with TRBJ2-4, so the J call may be wrong. Germline CDR1 reads LGHDT; CDR2 reads YNNKEL (reference sequence). The CDR3 is 15 amino acids. CDR3 nucleotide sequence: TGTGCCGGCAGCCAAGACAGGGTGGCCAAAAACATTCAGTACTTC. Translating gives CAGSQDRVAKNIQYF.

Points on this clonotype: One base away lies a much larger clone, so this may be a sequencing read error. The genes are TRBV6-2 or TRBV6-3 and TRBJ2-5, with D possibly being TRBD2 (6 bases). The CDR3 covers 14 residues. The V gene lost 2 bases and the J gene lost 11 bases, with 18 bases spanning the gap. Germline V gene data show CDR1 as MNHEY and CDR2 as SVGEGT. CDR3 sequence reads: CASSYGGSVNEQYF. The CDR3 DNA is TGTGCCAGCAGTTACGGAGGGTCCGTGAATGAGCAGTACTTC.

This clonotype was seen repeatedly, ten times or more. The V call is TRBV5-1, the J call TRBJ2-1; 11 bases line up with TRBD2. This CDR3 has 16 residues. Trimming cost V 4 bases and J 7 bases; bases outside gene matches: 10. Germline V gene lookup returns CDR1 SGHRS and CDR2 YFSETQ. CDR3 nucleotide sequence: TGCGCCAGCAGCCCTACACTAGCGGGGGCCGGGAATGAGCAGTTCTTC. Amino acid sequence: CASSPTLAGAGNEQFF.

This clonotype was seen only a few times. The V call is TRBV29-1, the J call TRBJ1-2; 7 nucleotides line up with TRBD1. V trimming: 3 bases; J trimming: 4 bases; junction bases outside the gene matches: 8. In germline, CDR1 is SQVTM, CDR2 ANQGSEA. The CDR3 length is 14 residues. This CDR3 is CSVDTRGLGYGYTF. The CDR3 nucleotides are TGCAGCGTTGATACGAGGGGGCTTGGCTATGGCTACACCTTC.

This clonotype has at least ten counts. J is TRBJ2-3 and V is TRBV7-2; D ambiguous. CDR1 is SGHTA and CDR2 is FQGNSA in the germline V gene. The V and J ends lost 1 base and 2 bases respectively, with 7 bases between them. This CDR3 has 14 residues. Here the CDR3 DNA reads TGTGCCAGCAGCTTAGTTAGTTTCACAGATACGCAGTATTTT. This codes for CASSLVSFTDTQYF.

A note on this clonotype: Being one base from a much bigger clone, this may be a read error. The chain has TRBV20-1 and TRBJ1-2; D remains ambiguous. V lost 3 bases, J lost 2 bases, and 10 bases lay in between. Germline V gene sequence: CDR1 DFQATT, CDR2 SNEGSKA (reference sequence). This CDR3 contains 13 residues. The CDR3 region is CSARATHNYGYTF. The CDR3 DNA sequence: TGCAGTGCTAGGGCGACACACAACTATGGCTACACCTTC.

V usage is TRBV18 and J usage is TRBJ2-3; D is perhaps TRBD2 (5 bases). The V end was cut by 3 bases, the J end by 6 bases, with 16 bases between. Germline V gives CDR1 KGHSH, CDR2 LQKENI. This CDR3 comprises 15 residues. The CDR3 loop is CASSPDGPRRDTQYF. In DNA form, the CDR3 reads TGTGCCAGCTCACCCGATGGACCGAGGAGGGATACGCAGTATTTT.

J is TRBJ2-4 and V is TRBV28; D is ambiguous. Germline CDR1 MDHEN, CDR2 SYDVKM. V shed 4 bases and J shed 0 bases, with 10 bases lying between them. This CDR3 region has 15 residues. This chain's CDR3 is CASSSPGVAKNIQYF. In DNA form, the CDR3 reads TGTGCCAGCAGTTCCCCCGGCGTAGCCAAAAACATTCAGTACTTC.

The rearrangement joins TRBV7-6 to TRBJ1-3; D unresolved. This CDR3 comprises 14 residues. Germline V lookup: CDR1 SGHVS, CDR2 FNYEAQ. Trimming cost V 1 base and J 0 bases, with 4 bases left between them. The CDR3 loop is CASSLEGSGNTIYF. CDR3 DNA: TGTGCCAGCAGCTTAGAGGGCTCTGGAAACACCATATATTTT. Full variable domain (rest looked up from reference TRBV7-6 and TRBJ1-3): GAGVSQSPRYKVTKRGQDVALRCDPISGHVSLYWYRQALGQGPEFLTYFNYEAQQDKSGLPNDRFSAERPEGSISTLTIQRTEQRDSAMYRCASSLEGSGNTIYFGEGSWLTVV.

The gene calls are TRBV12-3 or TRBV12-4 and TRBJ1-5; TRBD1 agrees at 7 bases. The CDR3 consists of 14 residues. V gave up 10 bases and J gave up 4 bases; unmatched junction bases: 10. CDR3 nucleotides: TGTGCCATTTCTCGTGGGACAGAGAATCAGCCCCAGCATTTT. Protein product: CAISRGTENQPQHF.

This clonotype came up a few times. This rearrangement joins TRBV25-1 to TRBJ2-4, with a weak D call TRBD1 (6 bases). V lost 4 bases and J 0 bases, leaving 16 bases between the germline ends. CDR3 length: 17 amino acids. Germline lookup yields CDR1 MGHDK and CDR2 SYGVNS. The CDR3 nucleotides read TGTGCCAGCAGTGGCAGGGGTCGGAGCCTAGCCAAAAACATTCAGTACTTC. Its translation: CASSGRGRSLAKNIQYF.